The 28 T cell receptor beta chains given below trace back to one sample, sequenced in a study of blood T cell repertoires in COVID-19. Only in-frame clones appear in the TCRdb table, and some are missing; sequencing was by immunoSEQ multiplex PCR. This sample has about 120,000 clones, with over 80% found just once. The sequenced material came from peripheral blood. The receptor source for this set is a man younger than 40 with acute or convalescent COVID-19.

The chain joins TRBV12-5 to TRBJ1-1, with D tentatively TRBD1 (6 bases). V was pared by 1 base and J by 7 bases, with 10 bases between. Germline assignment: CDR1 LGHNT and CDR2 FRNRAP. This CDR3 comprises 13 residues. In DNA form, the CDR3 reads TGTGCTAGTGGTTTGGCCCACAGGGTTGAAGCTTTCTTT. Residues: CASGLAHRVEAFF.

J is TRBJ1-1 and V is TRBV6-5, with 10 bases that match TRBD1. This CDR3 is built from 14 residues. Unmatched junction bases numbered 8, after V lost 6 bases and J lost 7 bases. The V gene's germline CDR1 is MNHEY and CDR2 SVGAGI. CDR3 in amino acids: CASRTGGAVGEAFF. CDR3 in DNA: TGTGCCAGCAGGACAGGGGGCGCGGTAGGTGAAGCTTTCTTT.

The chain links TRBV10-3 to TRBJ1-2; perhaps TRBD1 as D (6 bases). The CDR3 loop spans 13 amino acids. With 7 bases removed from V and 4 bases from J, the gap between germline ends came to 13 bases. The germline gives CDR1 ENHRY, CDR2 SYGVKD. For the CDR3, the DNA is TGTGCCATCAATAGACAGGAAAGCTATGGCTACACCTTC. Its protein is CAINRQESYGYTF.

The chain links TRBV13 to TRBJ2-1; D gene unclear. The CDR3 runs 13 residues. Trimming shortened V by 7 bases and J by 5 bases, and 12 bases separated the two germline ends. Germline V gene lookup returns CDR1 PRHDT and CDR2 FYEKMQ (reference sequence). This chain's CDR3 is CASTSRHHNEQFF. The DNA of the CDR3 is TGTGCCAGCACCTCGCGACATCACAATGAGCAGTTCTTC.

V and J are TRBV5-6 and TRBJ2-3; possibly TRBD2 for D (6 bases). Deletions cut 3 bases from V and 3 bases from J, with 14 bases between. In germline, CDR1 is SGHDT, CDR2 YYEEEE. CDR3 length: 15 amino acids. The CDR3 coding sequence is TGTGCCAGCAGCTCCGGGACTCCGCCGACAGATACGCAGTATTTT. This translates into CASSSGTPPTDTQYF.

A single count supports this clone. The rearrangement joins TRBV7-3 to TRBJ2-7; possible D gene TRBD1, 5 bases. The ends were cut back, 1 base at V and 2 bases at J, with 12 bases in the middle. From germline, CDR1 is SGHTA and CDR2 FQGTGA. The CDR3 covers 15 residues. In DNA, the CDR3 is TGTGCCAGCAGCTTAATAGGGGTCGGCCCCTACGAGCAGTACGTC. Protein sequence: CASSLIGVGPYEQYV.

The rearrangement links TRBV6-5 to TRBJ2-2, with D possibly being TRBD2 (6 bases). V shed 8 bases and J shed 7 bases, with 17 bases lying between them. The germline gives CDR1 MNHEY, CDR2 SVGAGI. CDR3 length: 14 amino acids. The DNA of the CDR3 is TGTGCCAGCCGCCTCGTGTGGCGGGACGGGGAGCTGTTTTTT. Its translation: CASRLVWRDGELFF.

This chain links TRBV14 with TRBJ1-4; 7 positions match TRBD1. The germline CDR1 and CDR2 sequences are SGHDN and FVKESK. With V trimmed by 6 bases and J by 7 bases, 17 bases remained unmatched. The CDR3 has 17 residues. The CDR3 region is CASRKRIGQVGGEKLFF. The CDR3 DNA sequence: TGTGCCAGCAGGAAACGTATAGGACAGGTCGGGGGTGAAAAACTGTTTTTT.

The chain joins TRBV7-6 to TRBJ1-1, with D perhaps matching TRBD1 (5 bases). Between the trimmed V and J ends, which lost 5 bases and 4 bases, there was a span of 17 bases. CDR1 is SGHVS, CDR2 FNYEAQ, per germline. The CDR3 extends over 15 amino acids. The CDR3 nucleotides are TGTGCCAGCAGCCCCGTCAAGGGGTCGGGCACTGAAGCTTTCTTT. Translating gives CASSPVKGSGTEAFF.

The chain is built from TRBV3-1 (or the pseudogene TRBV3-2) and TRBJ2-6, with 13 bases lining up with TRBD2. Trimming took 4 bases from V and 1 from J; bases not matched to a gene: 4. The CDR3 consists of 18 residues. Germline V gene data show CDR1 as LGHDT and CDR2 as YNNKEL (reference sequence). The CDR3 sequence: CASSPTSGRASGANVLTF. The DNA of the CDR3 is TGTGCCAGCAGCCCTACTAGCGGGAGGGCGTCTGGGGCCAACGTCCTGACTTTC.

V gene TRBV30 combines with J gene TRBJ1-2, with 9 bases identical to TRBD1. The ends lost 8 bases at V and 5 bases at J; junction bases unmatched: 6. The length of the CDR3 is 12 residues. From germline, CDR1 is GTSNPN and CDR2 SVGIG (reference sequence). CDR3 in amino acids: CAAQTGGYGYTF. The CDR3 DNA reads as TGTGCCGCCCAGACAGGGGGTTATGGCTACACCTTC. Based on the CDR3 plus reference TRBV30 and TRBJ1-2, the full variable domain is SQTIHQWPATLVQPVGSPLSLECTVEGTSNPNLYWYRQAAGRGLQLLFYSVGIGQISSEVPQNLSASRPQDRQFILSSKKLLLSDSGFYLCAAQTGGYGYTFGSGTRLTVV.

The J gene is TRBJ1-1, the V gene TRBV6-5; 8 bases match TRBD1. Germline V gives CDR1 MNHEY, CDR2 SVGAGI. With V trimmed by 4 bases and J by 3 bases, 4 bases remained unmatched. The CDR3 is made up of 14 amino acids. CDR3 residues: CASSSRTGYTEAFF. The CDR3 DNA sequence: TGTGCCAGCAGTTCCCGGACAGGGTACACTGAAGCTTTCTTT.

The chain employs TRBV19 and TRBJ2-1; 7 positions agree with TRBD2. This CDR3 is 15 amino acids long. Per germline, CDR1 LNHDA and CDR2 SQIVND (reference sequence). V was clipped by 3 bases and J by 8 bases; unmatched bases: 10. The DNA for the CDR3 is TGTGCCAGTAGTATGTGGGGGAGGGCTCAGGATGAGCAGTTCTTC. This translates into CASSMWGRAQDEQFF.

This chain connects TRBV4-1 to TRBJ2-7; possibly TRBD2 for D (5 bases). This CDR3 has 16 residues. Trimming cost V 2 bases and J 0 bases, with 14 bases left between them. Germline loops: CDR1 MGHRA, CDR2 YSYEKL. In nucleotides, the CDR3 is TGCGCCAGCAGCCAATTTCCGGACGGGGACTCCTACGAGCAGTACTTC. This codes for CASSQFPDGDSYEQYF.

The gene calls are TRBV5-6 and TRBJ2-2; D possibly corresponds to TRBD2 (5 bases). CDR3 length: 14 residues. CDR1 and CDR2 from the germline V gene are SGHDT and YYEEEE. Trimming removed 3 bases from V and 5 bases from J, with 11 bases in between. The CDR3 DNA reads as TGTGCCAGCAGCTCACGGGGTTGGACCGGGGAGCTGTTTTTT. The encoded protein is CASSSRGWTGELFF.

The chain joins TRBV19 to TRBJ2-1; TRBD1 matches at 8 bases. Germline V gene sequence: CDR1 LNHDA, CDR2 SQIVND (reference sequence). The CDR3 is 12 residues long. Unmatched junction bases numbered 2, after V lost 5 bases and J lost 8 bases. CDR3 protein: CASSVQGDEQFF. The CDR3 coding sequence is TGTGCCAGTAGTGTACAGGGGGATGAGCAGTTCTTC. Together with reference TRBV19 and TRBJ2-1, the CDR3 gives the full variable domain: DGGITQSPKYLFRKEGQNVTLSCEQNLNHDAMYWYRQDPGQGLRLIYYSQIVNDFQKGDIAEGYSVSREKKESFPLTVTSAQKNPTAFYLCASSVQGDEQFFGPGTRLTVL.

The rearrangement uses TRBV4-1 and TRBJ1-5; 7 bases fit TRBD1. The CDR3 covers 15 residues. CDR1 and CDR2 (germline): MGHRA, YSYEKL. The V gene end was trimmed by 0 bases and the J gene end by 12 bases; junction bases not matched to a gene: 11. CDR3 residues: CASSQDSFGTEGQHF. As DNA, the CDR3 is TGCGCCAGCAGCCAAGATAGTTTTGGGACAGAGGGCCAGCATTTT.

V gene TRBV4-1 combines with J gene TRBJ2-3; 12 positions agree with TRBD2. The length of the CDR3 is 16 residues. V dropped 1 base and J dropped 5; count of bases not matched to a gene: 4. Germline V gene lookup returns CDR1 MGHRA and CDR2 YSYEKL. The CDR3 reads CASSQGLAGVLDTQYF. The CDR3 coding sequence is TGCGCCAGCAGCCAAGGACTAGCGGGAGTTCTAGATACGCAGTATTTT.

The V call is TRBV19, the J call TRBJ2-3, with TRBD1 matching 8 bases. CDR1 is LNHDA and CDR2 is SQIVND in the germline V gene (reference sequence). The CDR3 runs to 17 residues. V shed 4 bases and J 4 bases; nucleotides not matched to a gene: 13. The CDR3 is CASSTTSRDRSSDTQYF. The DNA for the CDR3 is TGTGCCAGTAGTACCACTTCGCGGGACAGGAGTTCAGATACGCAGTATTTT.

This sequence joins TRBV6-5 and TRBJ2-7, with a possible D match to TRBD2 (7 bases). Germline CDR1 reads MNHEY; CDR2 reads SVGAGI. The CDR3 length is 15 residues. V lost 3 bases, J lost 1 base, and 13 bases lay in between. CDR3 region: CASSYGLGGSYEQYF. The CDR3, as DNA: TGTGCCAGCAGTTATGGACTAGGGGGATCCTACGAGCAGTACTTC.

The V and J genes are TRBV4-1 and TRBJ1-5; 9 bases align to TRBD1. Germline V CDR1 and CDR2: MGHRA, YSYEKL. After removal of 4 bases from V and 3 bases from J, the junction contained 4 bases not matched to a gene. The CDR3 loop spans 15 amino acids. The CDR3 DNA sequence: TGCGCCAGCAGCCTGGGGACAGGGCTCAATCAGCCCCAGCATTTT. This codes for CASSLGTGLNQPQHF.

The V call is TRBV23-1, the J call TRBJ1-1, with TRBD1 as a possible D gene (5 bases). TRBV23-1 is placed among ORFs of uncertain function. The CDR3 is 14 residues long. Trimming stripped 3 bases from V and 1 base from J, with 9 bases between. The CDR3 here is CASSQKGWNTEAFF. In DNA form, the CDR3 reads TGCGCCAGCAGTCAGAAGGGGTGGAACACTGAAGCTTTCTTT.

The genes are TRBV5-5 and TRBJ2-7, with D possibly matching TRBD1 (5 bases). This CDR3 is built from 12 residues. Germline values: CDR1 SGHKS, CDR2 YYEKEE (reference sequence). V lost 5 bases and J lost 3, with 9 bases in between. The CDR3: CASSADSYEQYF. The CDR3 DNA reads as TGTGCCAGCAGTGCAGACAGCTACGAGCAGTACTTC. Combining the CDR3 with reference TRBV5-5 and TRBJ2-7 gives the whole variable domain DAGVTQSPTHLIKTRGQQVTLRCSPISGHKSVSWYQQVLGQGPQFIFQYYEKEERGRGNFPDRFSARQFPNYSSELNVNALLLGDSALYLCASSADSYEQYFGPGTRLTVT.

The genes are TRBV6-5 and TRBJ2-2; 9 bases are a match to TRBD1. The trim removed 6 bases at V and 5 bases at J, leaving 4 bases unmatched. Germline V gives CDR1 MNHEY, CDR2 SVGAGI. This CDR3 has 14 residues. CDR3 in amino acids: CASRTGTGTGELFF. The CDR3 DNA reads TGTGCCAGCAGGACGGGGACAGGGACCGGGGAGCTGTTTTTT.

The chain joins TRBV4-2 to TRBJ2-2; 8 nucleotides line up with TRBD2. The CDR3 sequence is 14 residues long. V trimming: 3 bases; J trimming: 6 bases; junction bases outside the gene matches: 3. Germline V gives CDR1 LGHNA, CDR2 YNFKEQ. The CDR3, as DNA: TGTGCCAGCAGCCAGAGGACTAGCCCCGGGGAGCTGTTTTTT. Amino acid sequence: CASSQRTSPGELFF.

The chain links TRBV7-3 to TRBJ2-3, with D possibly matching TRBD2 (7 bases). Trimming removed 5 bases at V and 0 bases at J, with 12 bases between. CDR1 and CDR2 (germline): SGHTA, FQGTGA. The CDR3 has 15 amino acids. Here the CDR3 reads CASSKGGLSTDTQYF. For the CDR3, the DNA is TGTGCCAGCAGCAAGGGGGGGCTGAGCACAGATACGCAGTATTTT.

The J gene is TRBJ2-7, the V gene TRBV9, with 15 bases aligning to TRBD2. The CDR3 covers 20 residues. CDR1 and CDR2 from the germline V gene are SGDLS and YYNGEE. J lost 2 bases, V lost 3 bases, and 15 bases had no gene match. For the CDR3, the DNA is TGTGCCAGCAGCGCCCCTACCGGGACTAGCGGGAGGCCCCCCCCCTACGAGCAGTACGTC. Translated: CASSAPTGTSGRPPPYEQYV.

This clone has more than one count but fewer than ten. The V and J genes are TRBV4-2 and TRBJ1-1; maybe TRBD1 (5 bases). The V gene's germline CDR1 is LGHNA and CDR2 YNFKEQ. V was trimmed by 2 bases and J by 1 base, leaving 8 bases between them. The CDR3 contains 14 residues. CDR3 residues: CASSQSGQNTEAFF. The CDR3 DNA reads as TGTGCCAGCAGCCAATCCGGACAGAACACTGAAGCTTTCTTT.